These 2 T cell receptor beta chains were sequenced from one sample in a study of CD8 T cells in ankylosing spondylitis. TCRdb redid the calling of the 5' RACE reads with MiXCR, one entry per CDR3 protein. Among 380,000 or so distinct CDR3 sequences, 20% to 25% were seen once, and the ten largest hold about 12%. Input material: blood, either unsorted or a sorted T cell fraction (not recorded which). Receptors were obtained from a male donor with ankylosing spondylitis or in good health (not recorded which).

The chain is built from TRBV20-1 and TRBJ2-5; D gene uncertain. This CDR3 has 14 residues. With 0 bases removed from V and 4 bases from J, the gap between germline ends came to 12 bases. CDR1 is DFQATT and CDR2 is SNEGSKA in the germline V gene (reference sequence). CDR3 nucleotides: TGCAGTGCTAGAGATAGGCAGATACTAGAGACCCAGTACTTC. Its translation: CSARDRQILETQYF.

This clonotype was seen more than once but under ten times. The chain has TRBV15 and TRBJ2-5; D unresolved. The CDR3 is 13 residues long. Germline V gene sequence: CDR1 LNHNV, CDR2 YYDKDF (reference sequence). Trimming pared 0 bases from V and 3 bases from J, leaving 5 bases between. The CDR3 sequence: CATSRDQEETQYF. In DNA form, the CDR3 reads TGTGCCACCAGCAGAGATCAGGAAGAGACCCAGTACTTC.